This T cell receptor beta chain was captured in a study of early T cells in non-severe SARS-CoV-2 infection. TCRdb re-called the 5' RACE reads with MiXCR, one entry per CDR3 protein. The table shows some 110,000 distinct CDR3 sequences, with 15% occurring only once. V lost 1 base to trimming and J lost 6 bases, with 7 bases between them. The CDR3 runs to 12 residues. The V gene's germline CDR1 is LGHDT and CDR2 YNNKEL (reference sequence). The rearrangement uses TRBV3-1 and TRBJ2-7; D tentatively reads TRBD1 or TRBD2 (5 bases each). This receptor was taken from an adult who was a healthcare worker with PCR-confirmed SARS-CoV-2 infection or an uninfected control (not recorded which). What was sequenced was whole blood. The CDR3 sequence is CASSQGGAEQYF. CDR3 nucleotide sequence: TGTGCCAGCAGCCAAGGAGGGGCCGAGCAGTACTTC.